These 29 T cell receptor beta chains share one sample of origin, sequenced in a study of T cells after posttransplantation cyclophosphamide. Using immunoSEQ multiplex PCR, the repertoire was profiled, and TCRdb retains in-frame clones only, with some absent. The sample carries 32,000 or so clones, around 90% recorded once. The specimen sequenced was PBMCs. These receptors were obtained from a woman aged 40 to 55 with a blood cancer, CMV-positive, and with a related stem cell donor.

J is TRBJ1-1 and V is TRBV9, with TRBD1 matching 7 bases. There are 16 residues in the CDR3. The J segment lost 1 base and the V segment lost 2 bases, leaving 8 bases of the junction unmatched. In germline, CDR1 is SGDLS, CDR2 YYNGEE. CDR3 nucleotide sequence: TGTGCCAGCAGCGTTGGACCCCGGACAGGGAACACTGAAGCTTTCTTT. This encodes CASSVGPRTGNTEAFF.

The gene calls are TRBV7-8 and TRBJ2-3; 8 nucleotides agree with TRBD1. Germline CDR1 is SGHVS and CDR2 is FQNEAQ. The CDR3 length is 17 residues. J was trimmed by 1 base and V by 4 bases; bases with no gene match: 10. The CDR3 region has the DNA TGTGCCAGCAGCTCCGGACAGGGAAGGAGGGGCACAGATACGCAGTATTTT. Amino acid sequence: CASSSGQGRRGTDTQYF.

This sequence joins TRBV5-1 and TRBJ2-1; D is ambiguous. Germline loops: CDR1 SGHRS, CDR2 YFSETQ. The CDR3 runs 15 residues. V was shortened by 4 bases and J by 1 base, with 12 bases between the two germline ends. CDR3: CASSPGDGSYNEQFF. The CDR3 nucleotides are TGCGCCAGCAGCCCCGGAGATGGGTCCTACAATGAGCAGTTCTTC.

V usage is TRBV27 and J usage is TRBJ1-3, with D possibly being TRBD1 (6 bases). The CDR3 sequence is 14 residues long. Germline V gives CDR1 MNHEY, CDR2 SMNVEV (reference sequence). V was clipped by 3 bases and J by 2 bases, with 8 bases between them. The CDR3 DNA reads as TGTGCCAGCAGTTTGACAGGCCCTGGAAACACCATATATTTT. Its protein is CASSLTGPGNTIYF.

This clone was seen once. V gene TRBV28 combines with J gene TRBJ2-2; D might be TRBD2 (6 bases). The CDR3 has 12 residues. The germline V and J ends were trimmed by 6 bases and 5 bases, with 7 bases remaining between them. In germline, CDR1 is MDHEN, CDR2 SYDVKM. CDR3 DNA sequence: TGTGCCAGCAGGCGGGAAACCGGGGAGCTGTTTTTT. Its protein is CASRRETGELFF. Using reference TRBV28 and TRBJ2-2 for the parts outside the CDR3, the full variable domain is DVKVTQSSRYLVKRTGEKVFLECVQDMDHENMFWYRQDPGLGLRLIYFSYDVKMKEKGDIPEGYSVSREKKERFSLILESASTNQTSMYLCASRRETGELFFGEGSRLTVL.

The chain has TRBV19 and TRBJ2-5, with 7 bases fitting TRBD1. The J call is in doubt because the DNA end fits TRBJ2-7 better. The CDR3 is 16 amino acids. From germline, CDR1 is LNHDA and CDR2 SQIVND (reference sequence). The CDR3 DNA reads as TGTGCCAGTAGTGCCAGTGTGGGACAGATTGAGTACGAGCAGTACTTC. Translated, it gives CASSASVGQIEYEQYF.

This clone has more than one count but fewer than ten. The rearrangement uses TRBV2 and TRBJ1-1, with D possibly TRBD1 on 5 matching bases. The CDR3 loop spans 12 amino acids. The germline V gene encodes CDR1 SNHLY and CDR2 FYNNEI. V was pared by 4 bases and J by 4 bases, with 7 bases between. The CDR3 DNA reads TGTGCCAGCAGTGGGGGCGGCACTGAAGCTTTCTTT. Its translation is CASSGGGTEAFF.

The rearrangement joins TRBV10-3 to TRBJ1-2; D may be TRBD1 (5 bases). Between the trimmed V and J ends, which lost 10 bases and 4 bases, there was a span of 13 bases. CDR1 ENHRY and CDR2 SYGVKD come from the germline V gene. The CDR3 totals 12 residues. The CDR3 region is CASTAGRYGYTF. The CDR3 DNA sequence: TGTGCCAGCACGGCGGGGCGCTATGGCTACACCTTC.

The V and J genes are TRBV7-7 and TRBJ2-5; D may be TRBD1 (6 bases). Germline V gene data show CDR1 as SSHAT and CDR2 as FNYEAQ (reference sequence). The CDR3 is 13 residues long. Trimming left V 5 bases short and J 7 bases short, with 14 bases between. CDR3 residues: CASSRTDEGTQYF. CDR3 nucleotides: TGTGCCAGCAGCCGGACAGACGAGGGGACCCAGTACTTC.

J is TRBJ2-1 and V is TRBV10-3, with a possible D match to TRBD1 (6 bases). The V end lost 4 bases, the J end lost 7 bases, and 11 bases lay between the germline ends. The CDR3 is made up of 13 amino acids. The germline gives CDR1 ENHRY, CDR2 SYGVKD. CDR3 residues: CAISGGGQNEQFF. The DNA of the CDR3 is TGTGCCATCAGTGGGGGCGGACAGAATGAGCAGTTCTTC.

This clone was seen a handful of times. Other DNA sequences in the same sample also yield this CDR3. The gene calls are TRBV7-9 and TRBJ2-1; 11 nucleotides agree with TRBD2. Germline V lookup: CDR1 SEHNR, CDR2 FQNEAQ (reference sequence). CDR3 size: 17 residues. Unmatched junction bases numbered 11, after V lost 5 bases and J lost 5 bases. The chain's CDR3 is CASSPPPTSGVDNEQFF. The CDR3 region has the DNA TGTGCCAGCAGCCCCCCCCCGACTAGCGGGGTAGACAATGAGCAGTTCTTC.

As DNA, the CDR3 is TGCGCCAGCAGCCAAGTCCCCCGCGACGGGGGGAAGTGGGAGACCCAGTACTTC. This codes for CASSQVPRDGGKWETQYF. This rearrangement joins TRBV4-3 to TRBJ2-5; 7 bases are a match to TRBD2. This CDR3 contains 18 residues. CDR1 is LGHNA and CDR2 is YSLEER in the germline V gene. J lost 5 bases, V lost 1 base, and 16 bases had no gene match.

In DNA form, the CDR3 reads TGCGCCAGCAGCCCGTCCGATAATTCACCCCTCCACTTT. It translates to CASSPSDNSPLHF. V is TRBV5-1 and J is TRBJ1-6; unclear D gene. This CDR3 is 13 amino acids long. Germline CDR1 and CDR2: SGHRS and YFSETQ. V shed 4 bases and J shed 5 bases, with 7 bases lying between them.

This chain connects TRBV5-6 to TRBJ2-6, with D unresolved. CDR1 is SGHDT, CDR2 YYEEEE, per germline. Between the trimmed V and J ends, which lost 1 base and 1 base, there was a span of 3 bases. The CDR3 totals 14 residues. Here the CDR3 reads CASSLLSGANVLTF. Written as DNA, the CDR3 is TGTGCCAGCAGCTTGCTTTCTGGGGCCAACGTCCTGACTTTC.

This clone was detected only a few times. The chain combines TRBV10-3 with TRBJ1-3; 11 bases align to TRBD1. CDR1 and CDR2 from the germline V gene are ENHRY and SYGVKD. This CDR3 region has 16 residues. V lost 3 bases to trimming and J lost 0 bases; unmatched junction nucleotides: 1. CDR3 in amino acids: CAISEGTGGSGNTIYF. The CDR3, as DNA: TGTGCCATCAGTGAAGGGACAGGGGGCTCTGGAAACACCATATATTTT.

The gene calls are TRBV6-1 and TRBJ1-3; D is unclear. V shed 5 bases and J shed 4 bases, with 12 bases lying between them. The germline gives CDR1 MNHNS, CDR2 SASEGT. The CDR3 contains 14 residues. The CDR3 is CASSRRGRGNTIYF. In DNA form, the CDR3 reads TGTGCCAGCAGTCGACGCGGGCGCGGAAACACCATATATTTT.

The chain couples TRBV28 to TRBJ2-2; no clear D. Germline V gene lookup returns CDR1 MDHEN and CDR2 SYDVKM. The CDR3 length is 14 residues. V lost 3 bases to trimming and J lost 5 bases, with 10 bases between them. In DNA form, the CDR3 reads TGTGCCAGCAGTTTCTTAATGGCTACCGGGGAGCTGTTTTTT. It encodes CASSFLMATGELFF.

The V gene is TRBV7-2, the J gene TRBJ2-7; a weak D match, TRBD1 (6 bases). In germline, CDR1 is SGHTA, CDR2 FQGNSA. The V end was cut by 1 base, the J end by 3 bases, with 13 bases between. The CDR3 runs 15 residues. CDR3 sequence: CASSLDHTGRYEQYF. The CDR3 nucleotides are TGTGCCAGCAGCTTAGATCACACAGGGCGCTACGAGCAGTACTTC.

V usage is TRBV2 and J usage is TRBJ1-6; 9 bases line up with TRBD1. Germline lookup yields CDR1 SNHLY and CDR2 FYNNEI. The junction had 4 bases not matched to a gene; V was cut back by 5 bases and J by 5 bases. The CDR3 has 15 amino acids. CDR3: CASSPRTGDNSPLHF. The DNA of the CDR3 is TGTGCCAGCAGTCCGAGGACAGGGGATAATTCACCCCTCCACTTT.

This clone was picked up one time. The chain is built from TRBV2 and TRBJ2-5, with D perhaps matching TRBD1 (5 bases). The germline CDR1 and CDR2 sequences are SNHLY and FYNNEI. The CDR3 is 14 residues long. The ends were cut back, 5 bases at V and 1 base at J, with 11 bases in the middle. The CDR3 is CASSHRTPQETQYF. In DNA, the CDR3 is TGTGCCAGCAGTCACAGGACGCCCCAAGAGACCCAGTACTTC.

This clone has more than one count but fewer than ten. The CDR3 DNA reads TGTGCCAGCAGTTACGGGCCAGTTAGCAATCAGCCCCAGCATTTT. As protein: CASSYGPVSNQPQHF. The V and J genes are TRBV6-5 and TRBJ1-5; no clear D gene. Trimming cost V 2 bases and J 0 bases, with 8 bases left between them. The CDR3 has 15 amino acids. The germline gives CDR1 MNHEY, CDR2 SVGAGI.

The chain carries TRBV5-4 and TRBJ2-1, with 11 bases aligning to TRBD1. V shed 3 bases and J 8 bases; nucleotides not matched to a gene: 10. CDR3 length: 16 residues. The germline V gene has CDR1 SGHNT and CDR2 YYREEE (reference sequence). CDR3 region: CASSWGGTGGEDEQFF. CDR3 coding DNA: TGTGCCAGCAGCTGGGGGGGGACAGGGGGGGAGGATGAGCAGTTCTTC.

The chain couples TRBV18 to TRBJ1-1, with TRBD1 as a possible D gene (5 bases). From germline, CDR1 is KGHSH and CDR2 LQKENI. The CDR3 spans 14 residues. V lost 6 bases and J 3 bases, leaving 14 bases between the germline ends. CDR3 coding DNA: TGTGCCAGCTCGCACGGGGGGGTGTACACTGAAGCTTTCTTT. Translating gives CASSHGGVYTEAFF.

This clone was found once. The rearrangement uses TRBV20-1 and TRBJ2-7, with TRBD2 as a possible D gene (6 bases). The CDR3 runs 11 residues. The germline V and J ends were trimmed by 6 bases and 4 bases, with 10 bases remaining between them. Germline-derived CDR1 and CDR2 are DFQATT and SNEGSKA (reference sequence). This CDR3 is CSARDFYEQYF. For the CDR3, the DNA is TGCAGTGCCCGGGACTTTTACGAGCAGTACTTC.

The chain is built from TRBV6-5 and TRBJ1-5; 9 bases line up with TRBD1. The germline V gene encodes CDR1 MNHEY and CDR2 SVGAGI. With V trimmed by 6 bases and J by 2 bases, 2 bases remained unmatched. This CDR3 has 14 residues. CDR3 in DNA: TGTGCCAGCAGGAGGACAGGGGGCAATCAGCCCCAGCATTTT. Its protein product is CASRRTGGNQPQHF.

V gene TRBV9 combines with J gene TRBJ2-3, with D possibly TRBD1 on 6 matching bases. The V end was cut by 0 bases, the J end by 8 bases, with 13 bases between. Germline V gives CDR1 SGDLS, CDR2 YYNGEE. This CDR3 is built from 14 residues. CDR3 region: CASSVELGAATQYF. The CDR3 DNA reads TGTGCCAGCAGCGTAGAGCTGGGGGCGGCTACGCAGTATTTT.

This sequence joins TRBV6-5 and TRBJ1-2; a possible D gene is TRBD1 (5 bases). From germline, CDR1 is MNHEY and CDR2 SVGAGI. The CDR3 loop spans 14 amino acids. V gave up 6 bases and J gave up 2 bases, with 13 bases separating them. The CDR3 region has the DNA TGTGCCAGCAGCAACTGGGACTCGAACTATGGCTACACCTTC. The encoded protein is CASSNWDSNYGYTF.

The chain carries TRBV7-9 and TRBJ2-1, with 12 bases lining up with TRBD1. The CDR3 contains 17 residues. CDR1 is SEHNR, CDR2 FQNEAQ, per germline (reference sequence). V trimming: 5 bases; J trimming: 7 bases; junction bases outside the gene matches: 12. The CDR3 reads CASSQSPGQGAGNEQFF. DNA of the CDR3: TGTGCCAGCAGCCAATCACCGGGACAGGGGGCTGGGAATGAGCAGTTCTTC.

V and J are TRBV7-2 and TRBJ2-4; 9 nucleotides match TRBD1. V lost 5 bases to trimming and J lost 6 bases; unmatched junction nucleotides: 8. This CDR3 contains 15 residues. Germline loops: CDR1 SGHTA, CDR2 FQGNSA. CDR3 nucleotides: TGTGCCAGCAGCATTCTACAGGGGGCAGGAAACATTCAGTACTTC. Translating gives CASSILQGAGNIQYF.